Listed here are 9 T cell receptor beta chains from one sample, sequenced in a study of cytomegalovirus exposure and HLA in healthy donors. The PCR made use of 60 Vbeta and 13 Jbeta primers. The method was immunoSEQ multiplex PCR; TCRdb's version includes in-frame clones alone and lacks a portion of them. This table has 170,000 or so clones, approximately 81% appearing once. The specimen sequenced was PBMCs. These receptors were taken from a boy aged 2 to 10 in good health and CMV-seronegative.

This clone has only a few counts. This chain joins TRBV2 and TRBJ1-4, with D unresolved. This CDR3 has 14 amino acids. V was shortened by 6 bases and J by 7 bases, with 15 bases between the two germline ends. Germline values: CDR1 SNHLY, CDR2 FYNNEI. CDR3 sequence reads: CASRPFEAGEKLFF. The CDR3 DNA follows: TGTGCCAGCAGGCCCTTTGAAGCGGGTGAAAAACTGTTTTTT.

The chain recombines TRBV28 with TRBJ1-1; D unresolved. Germline V lookup: CDR1 MDHEN, CDR2 SYDVKM. The CDR3 is made up of 13 amino acids. V dropped 6 bases and J dropped 1 base, with 9 bases sitting between them. CDR3 DNA: TGTGCCAGCAGCATTGCGGGGAACACTGAAGCTTTCTTT. Translating gives CASSIAGNTEAFF.

The gene calls are TRBV30 and TRBJ2-7, with D tentatively TRBD1 (6 bases). This CDR3 is built from 14 residues. The V gene lost 4 bases and the J gene lost 0 bases, with 13 bases spanning the gap. Germline loops: CDR1 GTSNPN, CDR2 SVGIG (reference sequence). The CDR3 is CAWTRGGNSYEQYF. The CDR3 DNA sequence: TGTGCCTGGACCAGGGGCGGCAACTCCTACGAGCAGTACTTC.

In this sample, this clone turned up a few times. This sequence joins TRBV4-1 and TRBJ2-1; 7 nucleotides agree with TRBD2. The CDR3 covers 14 residues. Per germline, CDR1 MGHRA and CDR2 YSYEKL. V lost 2 bases and J lost 9; bases outside the gene matches: 7. The CDR3 bases are TGCGCCAGCAGCCAACTGGGAGGGCCGGGTGAGCAGTTCTTC. It codes for CASSQLGGPGEQFF.

The CDR3 spells CASSPEGENGYTF. The CDR3, as DNA: TGTGCCAGCTCACCAGAGGGTGAAAATGGCTACACCTTC. The chain has TRBV18 and TRBJ1-2; D unclear. This CDR3 region has 13 residues. V lost 2 bases and J 6 bases, leaving 10 bases between the germline ends. Per germline, CDR1 KGHSH and CDR2 LQKENI.

The rearrangement uses TRBV6-1 and TRBJ2-7; 7 bases match TRBD1. The V and J ends lost 5 bases and 0 bases, in that order; junction bases with no gene match: 7. There are 15 residues in the CDR3. Per germline, CDR1 MNHNS and CDR2 SASEGT. Written as DNA, the CDR3 is TGTGCCAGCAGTCGGACAGGAATGAACTCCTACGAGCAGTACTTC. It specifies CASSRTGMNSYEQYF.

V and J are TRBV5-1 and TRBJ2-7, with 7 nucleotides matching TRBD1. This CDR3 is 15 amino acids long. V was clipped by 5 bases and J by 2 bases; unmatched bases: 10. The germline V gene has CDR1 SGHRS and CDR2 YFSETQ. CDR3 nucleotide sequence: TGCGCCAGCAGACCTGGTAGGACAGGAGCCTACGAGCAGTACTTC. This sequence encodes CASRPGRTGAYEQYF.

The rearrangement joins TRBV4-2 to TRBJ2-5; possible D gene TRBD2, 5 bases. The germline CDR1 and CDR2 sequences are LGHNA and YNFKEQ. The germline V and J ends were trimmed by 6 bases and 2 bases, with 16 bases remaining between them. There are 15 residues in the CDR3. Written as DNA, the CDR3 is TGTGCCAGCAGGCGGGTGGACGGCTTACAAGAGACCCAGTACTTC. Translation: CASRRVDGLQETQYF.

The genes are TRBV19 and TRBJ2-7; TRBD2 might be the D (5 bases). CDR3 length equals 18 residues. Germline values: CDR1 LNHDA, CDR2 SQIVND (reference sequence). V was trimmed by 7 bases and J by 1 base, leaving 26 bases between them. The CDR3 protein is CASTALFGSLSRSYEQYF. The CDR3, as DNA: TGTGCCAGTACCGCGCTCTTTGGGAGCTTGTCACGATCCTACGAGCAGTACTTC.